This TCR beta chain was documented in a study of shared clonotypes between healthy human individuals. About the study: Each donor contributed plates that comprised three CD4 naive, three CD4 memory, two CD8 naive and one CD8 memory.

Only CD45RO-negative cells positively selected for CCR7 counted as naive CD8 cells, so terminally differentiated effector memory CD45RA+ cells were excluded. Genomic DNA belonging to each subset was distributed in equal measure over several immunoSEQ plates. Generated by immunoSEQ multiplex PCR, the TCRdb table keeps only in-frame clones and is missing some. The sample records some 630,000 clones, approximately 96% being singletons. The specimen was naive CD8+ T cells sorted from blood. The clonotype was recovered from a woman aged 25-40 years in good health.

Written as DNA, the CDR3 is TGTGCCAGCAGCTTAAGGGGCTCTGGAAACACCATATATTTT. Translating it yields CASSLRGSGNTIYF. V gene TRBV7-9 combines with J gene TRBJ1-3; possibly TRBD1 for D (5 bases). V gave up 2 bases and J gave up 0 bases, with 5 bases separating them. This CDR3 has 14 amino acids. CDR1 and CDR2 (germline): SEHNR, FQNEAQ (reference sequence).